This passage covers 8 T cell receptor beta chains from one sample sequenced in a study of blood T cells in healthy people across ages. Through a sample-barcoded 5' primer and a J-beta primer mix, a second PCR was run for roughly 6 to 12 cycles. In TCRdb, the 5' RACE reads were re-called with MiXCR into one record per CDR3 protein. The table includes fewer than 950,000 distinct CDR3 sequences, roughly 34% detected once. The specimen was blood. These receptors came from a man aged 18 to 30 in good health.

Many counts were recorded for this clonotype. The J gene is TRBJ2-3, the V gene TRBV6-5; D possibly corresponds to TRBD1 (6 bases). Trimming removed 5 bases from V and 0 bases from J, with 21 bases in between. CDR3 size: 18 residues. The germline CDR1 and CDR2 sequences are MNHEY and SVGAGI. This chain's CDR3 is CASSLSDSRYPSTDTQYF. The CDR3 DNA reads TGTGCCAGCAGTCTCTCGGACAGTCGGTATCCTAGCACAGATACGCAGTATTTT.

Concerning this clonotype itself: At one boundary the junction diverges from the germline segment, which might be a read error. The CDR3 is CASSPWASGGAYPDTLYF. For the CDR3, the DNA is TGTGCCAGCAGCCCATGGGCTAGCGGGGGGGCCTATCCAGATACGCTGTATTTT. The chain recombines TRBV11-2 with TRBJ2-3; 12 bases are a match to TRBD2. Germline CDR1 and CDR2: SGHAT and FQNNGV. The CDR3 totals 18 residues. The full variable domain, in which reference TRBV11-2 and TRBJ2-3 provide the parts outside the CDR3, is EAGVAQSPRYKIIEKRQSVAFWCNPISGHATLYWYQQILGQGPKLLIQFQNNGVVDDSQLPKDRFSAERLKGVDSTLKIQPAKLEDSAVYLCASSPWASGGAYPDTLYFGPGTRLTVL.

This clonotype was seen repeatedly, ten times or more. V is TRBV20-1 and J is TRBJ2-3; 7 nucleotides align to TRBD2. This CDR3 spans 15 amino acids. Germline-derived CDR1 and CDR2 are DFQATT and SNEGSKA (reference sequence). Trimming at V came to 2 bases and at J to 6 bases, leaving 11 bases not matched to a gene. This CDR3 is CSARIGAGGMDTQYF. The CDR3 DNA reads TGCAGTGCTAGAATAGGTGCCGGGGGGATGGATACGCAGTATTTT.

This clonotype was seen a handful of times. This chain joins TRBV5-1 and TRBJ1-5; weak D call: TRBD1 (5 bases). The V end lost 0 bases, the J end lost 6 bases, and 10 bases lay between the germline ends. Germline V gene data show CDR1 as SGHRS and CDR2 as YFSETQ. The CDR3 loop spans 14 amino acids. The CDR3 DNA follows: TGCGCCAGCAGCTTGGCCCCTGGGGCTCAGCCCCAGCATTTT. Residues: CASSLAPGAQPQHF.

This clonotype appeared a few times. V is TRBV20-1 and J is TRBJ2-7, with D perhaps TRBD2 (6 bases). Trimming left V 0 bases short and J 7 bases short, with 16 bases between. The CDR3 runs to 14 residues. CDR1 DFQATT and CDR2 SNEGSKA come from the germline V gene (reference sequence). The CDR3 nucleotides read TGCAGTGCTAGAGATCCCCGCGGGGAAGGGGAGCAGTACTTC. Encoded protein: CSARDPRGEGEQYF.

The chain uses TRBV15 and TRBJ2-2; TRBD1 matches at 7 bases. The CDR3 contains 18 residues. CDR1 is LNHNV and CDR2 is YYDKDF in the germline V gene (reference sequence). The ends lost 0 bases at V and 1 base at J; junction bases unmatched: 8. The CDR3: CATSRDSFRTGNTGELFF. CDR3 bases: TGTGCCACCAGCAGAGATAGTTTCCGGACAGGGAACACCGGGGAGCTGTTTTTT.

Note on this clonotype: This may come from a read error, since a much larger clone is one base off. The chain joins TRBV20-1 to TRBJ2-5; D is unclear. Germline V gene sequence: CDR1 DFQATT, CDR2 SNEGSKA (reference sequence). The CDR3 totals 11 residues. The V end lost 2 bases, the J end lost 11 bases, and 12 bases lay between the germline ends. The CDR3 protein is CSARRVNEQYF. CDR3 sequence (DNA): TGCAGTGCTAGAAGGGTCAATGAGCAGTACTTC.

Only a few counts were recorded for this clonotype. The chain links TRBV11-2 to TRBJ2-7, with D hard to call. Per the germline V gene, CDR1 is SGHAT and CDR2 is FQNNGV. The CDR3 has 12 amino acids. V was cut by 8 bases and J by 1 base, with 9 bases left in between. The CDR3 protein is CASLGRSYEQYF. The DNA of the CDR3 is TGTGCCAGCTTGGGAAGGTCCTACGAGCAGTACTTC.